One and the same sample provided the 6 T cell receptor beta chains below, sequenced in a study of blood T cell repertoires in COVID-19 (TCRdb year 2020). Library generation was performed with the immunoSEQ multiplex PCR assay. TCRdb carries this immuneACCESS record with in-frame sequences only. Its versions omit some clonotypes, under half of them owing to an unresolved V gene in the studies checked, with the rest unexplained. Present in this sample are about 35,000 clones, more than 75% of which were seen just once. The ten most abundant clones make up around 40% of the sample. Sequencing was carried out using peripheral blood. All receptors come from a man older than 75 with active or convalescent COVID-19.

This chain uses TRBV29-1 with TRBJ2-7, with TRBD1 matching over 9 bases. CDR1 is SQVTM, CDR2 ANQGSEA, per germline. J gave up 3 bases and V 5 bases, and 5 bases lay outside the gene matches. CDR3 length: 13 amino acids. In DNA form, the CDR3 reads TGCAGCGTTAGGACAGGGGAGGACTACGAGCAGTACTTC. Translated: CSVRTGEDYEQYF.

The genes are TRBV11-1 and TRBJ2-1; D is uncertain. With 4 bases removed from V and 6 bases from J, the gap between germline ends came to 7 bases. In germline, CDR1 is SGHAT, CDR2 FQDESV (reference sequence). The CDR3 has 12 residues. The DNA of the CDR3 is TGTGCCAGCAGCTCCGTTATCAATGAGCAGTTCTTC. This encodes CASSSVINEQFF.

The rearrangement uses TRBV5-4 and TRBJ2-5; TRBD1 agrees at 7 bases. The V and J ends lost 5 bases and 2 bases, in that order; junction bases with no gene match: 6. CDR1 is SGHNT, CDR2 YYREEE, per germline (reference sequence). This CDR3 is 14 amino acids long. This chain's CDR3 is CASSFTGQQETQYF. The DNA for the CDR3 is TGTGCCAGCAGTTTTACGGGACAGCAAGAGACCCAGTACTTC.

The rearrangement links TRBV28 to TRBJ2-7; D not certain. Deletions cut 7 bases from V and 4 bases from J, with 8 bases between. The germline gives CDR1 MDHEN, CDR2 SYDVKM. This CDR3 spans 11 amino acids. In DNA form, the CDR3 reads TGTGCCAGCACGCGGAAGTACGAGCAGTACTTC. Encoded protein: CASTRKYEQYF.

There are a few counts of this clone. The chain uses TRBV19 and TRBJ2-7, with a tentative D call TRBD1 (6 bases). The CDR3 length is 14 residues. V gave up 5 bases and J gave up 0 bases, with 11 bases separating them. Germline V CDR1 and CDR2: LNHDA, SQIVND (reference sequence). This CDR3 reads CASSLTGNSYEQYF. The CDR3 DNA reads as TGTGCCAGTAGTCTTACAGGGAACTCCTACGAGCAGTACTTC.

V and J are TRBV13 and TRBJ2-7; 10 positions agree with TRBD2. The CDR3 has 15 amino acids. Trimming removed 0 bases from V and 3 bases from J; junction bases left unmatched: 2. Germline V gene data show CDR1 as PRHDT and CDR2 as FYEKMQ (reference sequence). CDR3 sequence (DNA): TGTGCCAGCAGCTTAGGACTAGCGGGAAGCTACGAGCAGTACTTC. It specifies CASSLGLAGSYEQYF. Together with reference TRBV13 and TRBJ2-7, the CDR3 gives the full variable domain: AAGVIQSPRHLIKEKRETATLKCYPIPRHDTVYWYQQGPGQDPQFLISFYEKMQSDKGSIPDRFSAQQFSDYHSELNMSSLELGDSALYFCASSLGLAGSYEQYFGPGTRLTVT.